This TCR beta chain stems from a study of identical twins. Study-wide points: A cross-sectional statistical analysis, not follow-up of the same donors, supported the conclusions. Where beta out-of-frame sequences were concerned, excess twin sharing was weaker. Out-of-frame alpha sequences common to twins were enriched for low generation probability.

The authors used template switching to add a universal primer site and gave cDNA unique molecular identifiers. TCRdb re-called the 5' RACE reads with MiXCR, one entry per CDR3 protein. There are under 900,000 distinct CDR3 sequences in the sample; approximately 13% occur only once, and 1.5% to 2% lies in the top ten. This CDR3 spans 18 amino acids. With V trimmed by 7 bases and J by 4 bases, 11 bases remained unmatched. Looked up from germline, CDR1 is SGHAT and CDR2 is FQNNGV. The table lists this clonotype with a few counts. No antigen is known for it. The same specimen was also included in a second study, on yellow fever vaccine responses in identical twins.

Sample: PBMCs. This chain links TRBV11-2 with TRBJ2-6; 12 bases are a match to TRBD2. The sequence came from a woman aged 18-29 years in good health. The CDR3 region is CASTPILAGGLGANVLTF. DNA of the CDR3: TGTGCCAGCACCCCCATACTAGCGGGGGGATTAGGGGCCAACGTCCTGACTTTC.